This T cell receptor (beta chain) was captured in a study of Tregs in tolerant kidney transplant recipients. General study results and limits: This study did not directly address biological reproducibility.

Trimming removed 1 base from V and 12 bases from J, with 13 bases in between. Germline CDR1 is MGHDK and CDR2 is SYGVNS. The length of the CDR3 is 14 residues. On this clone: What it binds is unknown.

Mixed chimerism was transient after nonmyeloablative marrow transplants from related graft donors. The repertoire was sequenced with immunoSEQ multiplex PCR; TCRdb's copy has only in-frame clones and lacks some. The sample shows roughly 64,000 clones, roughly 86% of them seen only once. The V gene is TRBV25-1, the J gene TRBJ1-6, with D possibly being TRBD1 (5 bases). The sample consisted of CD4+ T cells from blood (PBMCs), taken 6 months after the transplant. The clonotype originates from a human patient who received a combined kidney and bone marrow transplant. Some T cells may possibly be graft donor cells. Here the CDR3 DNA reads TGTGCCAGCAGTGAATCGAGGTTTAGGGGACCCCTCCACTTT. As protein: CASSESRFRGPLHF.